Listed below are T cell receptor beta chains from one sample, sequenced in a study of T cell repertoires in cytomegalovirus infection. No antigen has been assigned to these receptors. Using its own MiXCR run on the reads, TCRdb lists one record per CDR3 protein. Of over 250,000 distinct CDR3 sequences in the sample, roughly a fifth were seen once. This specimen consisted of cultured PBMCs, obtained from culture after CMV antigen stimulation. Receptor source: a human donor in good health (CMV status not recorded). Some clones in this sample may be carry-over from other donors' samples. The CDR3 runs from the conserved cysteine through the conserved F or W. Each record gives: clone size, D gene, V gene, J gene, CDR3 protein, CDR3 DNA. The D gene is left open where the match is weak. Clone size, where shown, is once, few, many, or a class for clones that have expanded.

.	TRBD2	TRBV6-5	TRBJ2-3	CASSWGGPTDTQYF	TGTGCCAGCAGTTGGGGGGGTCCCACAGATACGCAGTATTTT
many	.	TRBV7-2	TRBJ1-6	CASSLGGGTNSPLHF	TGTGCCAGCAGCTTAGGCGGAGGTACAAATTCACCCCTCCACTTT
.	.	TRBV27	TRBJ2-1	CASSLSSSNEQFF	TGTGCCAGCAGTTTAAGCTCGAGTAATGAGCAGTTCTTC
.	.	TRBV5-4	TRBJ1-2	CASTGRGVRGYTF	TGTGCCAGCACCGGGCGGGGCGTTAGGGGCTACACCTTC
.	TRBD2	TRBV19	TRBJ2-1	CASSASGEQFF	TGTGCCAGTAGCGCTAGCGGGGAGCAGTTCTTC
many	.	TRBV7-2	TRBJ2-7	CASSLGTVAYEQYF	TGTGCCAGCAGCTTAGGGACAGTGGCCTACGAGCAGTACTTC
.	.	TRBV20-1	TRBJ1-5	CSARDQGNPSNQPQHF	TGCAGTGCTAGAGATCAAGGGAACCCTAGCAATCAGCCCCAGCATTTT
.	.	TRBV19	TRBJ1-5	CASSIPQTEPKEHF	TGTGCCAGTAGTATCCCACAAACAGAACCTAAGGAGCATTTT
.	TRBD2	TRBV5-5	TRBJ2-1	CASSLALLGGLVGEQFF	TGTGCCAGCAGCTTGGCCTTGCTGGGGGGGTTGGTCGGTGAGCAGTTCTTC
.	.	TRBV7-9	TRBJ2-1	CASSWGKGGVLYNEQFF	TGTGCCAGCAGCTGGGGCAAGGGGGGAGTCCTCTACAATGAGCAGTTCTTC
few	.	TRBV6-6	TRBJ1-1	CASSYPSVRTEAFF	TGTGCCAGCAGTTACCCCTCGGTGAGGACTGAAGCTTTCTTT
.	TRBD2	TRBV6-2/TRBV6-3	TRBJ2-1	CASTLGTSGLAGVHNEQFF	TGTGCCAGCACCCTCGGGACTAGCGGACTAGCGGGAGTTCACAATGAGCAGTTCTTC
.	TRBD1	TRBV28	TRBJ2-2	CASTLQGANTGELFF	TGTGCCAGCACTTTGCAGGGGGCAAACACCGGGGAGCTGTTTTTT
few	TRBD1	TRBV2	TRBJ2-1	CASSPPGQSSYNEQFF	TGTGCCAGCAGCCCGCCGGGACAGAGCTCCTACAATGAGCAGTTCTTC
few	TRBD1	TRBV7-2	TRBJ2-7	CASSLGTVYEQYF	TGTGCCAGCAGCCTGGGGACAGTCTACGAGCAGTACTTC
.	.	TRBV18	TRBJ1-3	CASSPGSDTIYF	TGTGCCAGCTCACCCGGTTCAGACACCATATATTTT